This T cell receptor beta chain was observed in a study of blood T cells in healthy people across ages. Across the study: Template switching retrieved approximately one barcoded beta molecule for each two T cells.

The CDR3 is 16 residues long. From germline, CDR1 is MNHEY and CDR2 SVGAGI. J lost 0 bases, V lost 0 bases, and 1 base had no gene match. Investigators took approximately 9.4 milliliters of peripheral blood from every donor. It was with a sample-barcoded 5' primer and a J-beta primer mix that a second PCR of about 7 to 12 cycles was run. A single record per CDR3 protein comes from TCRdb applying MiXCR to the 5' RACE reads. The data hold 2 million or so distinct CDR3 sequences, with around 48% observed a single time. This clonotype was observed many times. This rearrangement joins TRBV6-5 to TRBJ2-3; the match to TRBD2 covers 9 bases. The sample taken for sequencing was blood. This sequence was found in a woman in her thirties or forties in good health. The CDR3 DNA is TGTGCCAGCAGTTACTCACTAGCGGGTAGCACAGATACGCAGTATTTT. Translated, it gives CASSYSLAGSTDTQYF.